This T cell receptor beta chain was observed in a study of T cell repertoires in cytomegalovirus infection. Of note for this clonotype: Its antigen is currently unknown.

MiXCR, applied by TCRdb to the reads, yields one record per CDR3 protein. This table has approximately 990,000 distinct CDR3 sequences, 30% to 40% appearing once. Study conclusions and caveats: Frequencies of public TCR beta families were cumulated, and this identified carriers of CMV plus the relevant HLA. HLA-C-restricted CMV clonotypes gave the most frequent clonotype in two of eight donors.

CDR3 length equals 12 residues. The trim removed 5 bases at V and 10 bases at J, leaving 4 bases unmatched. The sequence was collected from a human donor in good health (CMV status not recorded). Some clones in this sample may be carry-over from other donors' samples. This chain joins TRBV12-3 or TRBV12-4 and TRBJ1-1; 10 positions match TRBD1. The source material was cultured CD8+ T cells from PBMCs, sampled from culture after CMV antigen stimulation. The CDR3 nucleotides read TGTGCCAGCAGTCCCTGGACAGGGGGAGCTTTCTTT. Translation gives CASSPWTGGAFF.